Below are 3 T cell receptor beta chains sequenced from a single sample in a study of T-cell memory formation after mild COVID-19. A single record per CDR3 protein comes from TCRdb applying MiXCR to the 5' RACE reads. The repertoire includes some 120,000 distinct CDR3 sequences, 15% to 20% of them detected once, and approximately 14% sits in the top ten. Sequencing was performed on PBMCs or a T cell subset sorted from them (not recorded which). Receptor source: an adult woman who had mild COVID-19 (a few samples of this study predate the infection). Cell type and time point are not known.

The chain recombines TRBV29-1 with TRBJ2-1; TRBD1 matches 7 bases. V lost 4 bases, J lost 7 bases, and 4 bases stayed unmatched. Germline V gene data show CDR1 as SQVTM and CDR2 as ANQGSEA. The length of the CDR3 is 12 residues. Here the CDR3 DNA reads TGCAGCGTTGTTGACAGGGCGAATGAGCAGTTCTTC. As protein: CSVVDRANEQFF.

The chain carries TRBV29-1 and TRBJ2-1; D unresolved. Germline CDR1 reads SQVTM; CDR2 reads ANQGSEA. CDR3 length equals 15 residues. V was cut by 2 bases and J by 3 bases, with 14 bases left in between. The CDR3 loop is CSVELPKVVYNEQFF. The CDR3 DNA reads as TGCAGCGTTGAACTCCCCAAGGTGGTCTACAATGAGCAGTTCTTC.

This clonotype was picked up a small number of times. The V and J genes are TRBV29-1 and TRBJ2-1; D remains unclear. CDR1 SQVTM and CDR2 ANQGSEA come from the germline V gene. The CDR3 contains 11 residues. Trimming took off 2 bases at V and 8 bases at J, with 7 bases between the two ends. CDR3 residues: CSVEKVYEQFF. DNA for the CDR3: TGCAGCGTTGAAAAGGTTTATGAGCAGTTCTTC.